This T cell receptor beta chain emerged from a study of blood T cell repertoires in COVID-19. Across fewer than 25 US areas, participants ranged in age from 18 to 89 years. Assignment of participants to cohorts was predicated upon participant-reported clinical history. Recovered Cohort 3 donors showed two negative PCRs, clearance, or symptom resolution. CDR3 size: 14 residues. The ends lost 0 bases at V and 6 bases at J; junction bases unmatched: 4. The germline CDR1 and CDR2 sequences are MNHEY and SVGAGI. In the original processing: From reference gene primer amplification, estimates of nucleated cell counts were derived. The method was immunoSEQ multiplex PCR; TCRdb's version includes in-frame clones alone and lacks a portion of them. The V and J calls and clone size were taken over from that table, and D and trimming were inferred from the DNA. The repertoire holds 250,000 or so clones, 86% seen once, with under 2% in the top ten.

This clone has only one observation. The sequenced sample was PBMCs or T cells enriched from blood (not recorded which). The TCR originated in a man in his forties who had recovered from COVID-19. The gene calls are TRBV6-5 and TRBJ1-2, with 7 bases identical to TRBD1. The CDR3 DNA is TGTGCCAGCAGTTACTCTCAGGGGGTGGATGGCTACACCTTC. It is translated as CASSYSQGVDGYTF.